Given below is one T cell receptor (beta chain) in context. The antigen is not known. V was shortened by 4 bases and J by 5 bases, with 9 bases between the two germline ends. Germline loops: CDR1 SGHRS, CDR2 YFSETQ. This CDR3 is 12 amino acids long. The record originates from a study of TIL therapy for anti-PD-1-resistant metastatic lung cancer. Study results and limitations: Many TIL product clones were absent from baseline tumor, suggesting clonal contraction.

Time point denoted: pre-treatment sample, taken before nivolumab and TIL therapy. The tumor samples were excised metastases, mostly pleural nodules or supraclavicular lymph nodes. Patients then received nivolumab; progressors got lymphodepletion, TIL and IL-2. This was the immunoSEQ v3 assay. Produced via immunoSEQ multiplex PCR; TCRdb's table is partial and in-frame only. The sample consists of about 6,300 clones, 55% to 75% of them appearing once. V gene TRBV5-1 combines with J gene TRBJ1-1; D ambiguous. Source: tumor tissue, taken at baseline. This TCR was sampled from a person between 30 and 79 years old with non-small cell lung cancer. DNA of the CDR3: TGCGCCAGCAGCATAGGACGGACTGAAGCTTTCTTT. This gives the protein CASSIGRTEAFF. Full variable domain (outside the CDR3, taken from reference TRBV5-1 and TRBJ1-1): KAGVTQTPRYLIKTRGQQVTLSCSPISGHRSVSWYQQTPGQGLQFLFEYFSETQRNKGNFPGRFSGRQFSNSRSEMNVSTLELGDSALYLCASSIGRTEAFFGQGTRLTVV.